Shown below are 21 T cell receptor beta chains from a single sample sequenced in a study of T cells in Graves' hyperthyroidism and ophthalmopathy. Authors of the study amplified TCR beta CDR3 regions from RNA transcripts. The study used the HTBI primer set for a first-round RT-PCR of the TCR CDR3. TCRdb processed the multiplex PCR reads anew with MiXCR; each CDR3 protein has one entry. The sample shows 560,000 or so distinct CDR3 sequences, less than 20% of them seen only once. Sequencing was done on a sample of blood. All receptors derive from a man aged 35-49 years with Graves' ophthalmopathy.

This clonotype was counted only a few times. The rearrangement links TRBV15 to TRBJ1-1; a possible D gene is TRBD1 (5 bases). Germline CDR1 is LNHNV and CDR2 is YYDKDF (reference sequence). V gave up 5 bases and J gave up 4 bases, with 14 bases separating them. The CDR3 length is 14 residues. CDR3 residues: CATSVSRGTTEAFF. CDR3 coding DNA: TGTGCCACCAGCGTGAGCCGGGGGACCACTGAAGCTTTCTTT.

This clonotype showed up many times. The V and J genes are TRBV5-1 and TRBJ2-1; D call uncertain. This CDR3 comprises 17 residues. V lost 0 bases to trimming and J lost 1 base, with 14 bases between them. CDR1 SGHRS and CDR2 YFSETQ come from the germline V gene. The CDR3 loop reads CASSLGEYRVSYNEQFF. The CDR3 DNA is TGCGCCAGCAGCTTGGGAGAGTACCGGGTATCCTACAATGAGCAGTTCTTC.

At least ten counts were recorded for this clonotype. V is TRBV18 and J is TRBJ2-5; TRBD1 agrees at 9 bases. The CDR3 is made up of 14 amino acids. CDR1 is KGHSH, CDR2 LQKENI, per germline. Trimming cost V 3 bases and J 5 bases; bases outside gene matches: 4. Here the CDR3 DNA reads TGTGCCAGCTCACCCCGGACAGGGGCGGAGACCCAGTACTTC. It is translated as CASSPRTGAETQYF.

This clonotype came up many times. The rearrangement uses TRBV5-1 and TRBJ2-1; 13 bases fit TRBD2. Germline V gives CDR1 SGHRS, CDR2 YFSETQ. The CDR3 loop spans 17 amino acids. V shed 2 bases, J shed 6 bases, and the junction held 8 bases outside the gene matches. In DNA form, the CDR3 reads TGCGCCAGCAGCTTAACTAGCGGGGGGGCACGGGCCAATGAGCAGTTCTTC. It specifies CASSLTSGGARANEQFF.

This clonotype was observed a handful of times. The rearrangement uses TRBV7-9 and TRBJ1-6, with 9 bases that match TRBD1. CDR3 length: 15 residues. CDR1 is SEHNR and CDR2 is FQNEAQ in the germline V gene (reference sequence). The J segment lost 8 bases and the V segment lost 5 bases, leaving 7 bases of the junction unmatched. Here the CDR3 DNA reads TGTGCCAGCAGCGCATCCGGGACAGGGTATTCACCCCTCCACTTT. Residues: CASSASGTGYSPLHF.

The rearrangement uses TRBV20-1 and TRBJ2-7; 10 positions match TRBD1. Germline CDR1 reads DFQATT; CDR2 reads SNEGSKA (reference sequence). V dropped 6 bases and J dropped 4; count of bases not matched to a gene: 9. This CDR3 has 14 residues. CDR3 region: CSAPRGQGLYEQYF. In DNA, the CDR3 is TGCAGTGCCCCTCGGGGACAGGGGTTATACGAGCAGTACTTC.

As concerns this clonotype: A clone one base away is much larger, so this may be a read error. The V call is TRBV28, the J call TRBJ2-6; tentatively, D is TRBD1 or TRBD2 (5 bases each). The germline CDR1 and CDR2 sequences are MDHEN and SYDVKM. This CDR3 region has 16 residues. The CDR3 sequence is CPSSSFGASGANVLTF. CDR3 nucleotides: TGTCCCAGCAGTTCGTTCGGGGCCTCTGGGGCCAACGTCCTGACTTTC.

This clonotype was recorded a few times. The chain couples TRBV5-5 to TRBJ2-3; 16 bases align to TRBD2. The CDR3 is 18 residues long. Germline CDR1 and CDR2: SGHKS and YYEKEE (reference sequence). The V gene end was trimmed by 4 bases and the J gene end by 4 bases; junction bases not matched to a gene: 9. The CDR3 is CASSRPGTSGGAADTQYF. DNA of the CDR3: TGTGCCAGCAGCCGTCCCGGGACTAGCGGGGGGGCAGCAGATACGCAGTATTTT.

Only a few counts were recorded for this clonotype. The rearrangement links TRBV19 to TRBJ1-1, with TRBD1 matching over 7 bases. Germline CDR1 and CDR2: LNHDA and SQIVND (reference sequence). The ends lost 11 bases at V and 5 bases at J; junction bases unmatched: 11. The CDR3 has 13 amino acids. CDR3 DNA: TGTGCCGCAAAACAGGGGTGGAGTACTGAAGCTTTCTTT. Protein sequence: CAAKQGWSTEAFF.

The rearrangement links TRBV10-3 to TRBJ2-1; 10 nucleotides match TRBD2. In germline, CDR1 is ENHRY, CDR2 SYGVKD. The ends lost 8 bases at V and 1 base at J; junction bases unmatched: 5. The CDR3 extends over 15 amino acids. The CDR3 sequence is CAIAASGSSYNEQFF. For the CDR3, the DNA is TGTGCCATCGCCGCTAGCGGGAGTTCCTACAATGAGCAGTTCTTC.

The rearrangement uses TRBV28 and TRBJ1-5, with a tentative D call TRBD1 (6 bases). Germline CDR1 and CDR2: MDHEN and SYDVKM. The CDR3 sequence is 13 residues long. Trimming took 5 bases from V and 9 from J, leaving 14 bases between them. In nucleotides, the CDR3 is TGTGCCAGCAGTCCTTCCCTAGGGGGGCCCCAGCATTTT. Amino acid sequence: CASSPSLGGPQHF. Based on the CDR3 plus reference TRBV28 and TRBJ1-5, the full variable domain is DVKVTQSSRYLVKRTGEKVFLECVQDMDHENMFWYRQDPGLGLRLIYFSYDVKMKEKGDIPEGYSVSREKKERFSLILESASTNQTSMYLCASSPSLGGPQHFGDGTRLSIL.

This clonotype was observed many times. V and J are TRBV20-1 and TRBJ2-7; D gene unclear. This CDR3 spans 15 amino acids. Germline V gene sequence: CDR1 DFQATT, CDR2 SNEGSKA (reference sequence). The V end lost 6 bases, the J end lost 6 bases, and 24 bases lay between the germline ends. The DNA of the CDR3 is TGCAGTGCCCACCACCTAGATTCGCCGACCAGCGAGCAGTACTTC. Protein: CSAHHLDSPTSEQYF.

Ten or more counts support this clonotype. This rearrangement joins TRBV6-1 to TRBJ1-1; maybe TRBD1 (5 bases). CDR1 is MNHNS and CDR2 is SASEGT in the germline V gene. Trimming removed 8 bases from V and 2 bases from J, with 24 bases in between. This CDR3 contains 17 residues. CDR3 sequence (DNA): TGTGCCAGCCGACTTACCTGGGGCACAGGTGATAACACTGAAGCTTTCTTT. It is translated as CASRLTWGTGDNTEAFF.

At least ten counts were recorded for this clonotype. The chain recombines TRBV2 with TRBJ1-2; TRBD1 might be the D (6 bases). CDR1 is SNHLY and CDR2 is FYNNEI in the germline V gene. The CDR3 consists of 13 residues. Trimming took 5 bases from V and 6 from J, leaving 13 bases between them. CDR3 protein: CASSLQNRDGYTF. As DNA, the CDR3 is TGTGCCAGCAGTCTACAAAACAGGGATGGCTACACCTTC.

V usage is TRBV20-1 and J usage is TRBJ2-1; 9 nucleotides line up with TRBD1. There are 11 residues in the CDR3. The ends lost 5 bases at V and 10 bases at J; junction bases unmatched: 3. Germline V gene sequence: CDR1 DFQATT, CDR2 SNEGSKA (reference sequence). The DNA of the CDR3 is TGCAGTGCTGGTACAGGGGGCGAGCAGTTCTTC. Amino acid sequence: CSAGTGGEQFF.

This clonotype turned up a few times. The CDR3 reads CASSLRLEQFF. CDR3 nucleotide sequence: TGTGCCAGCAGCCTGCGGTTGGAGCAGTTCTTC. The rearrangement joins TRBV7-2 to TRBJ2-1; D gene unclear. This CDR3 contains 11 residues. Germline V gives CDR1 SGHTA, CDR2 FQGNSA. Trimming stripped 5 bases from V and 10 bases from J, with 9 bases between.

This clonotype was counted a few times. The rearrangement joins TRBV16 to TRBJ1-1; 9 bases agree with TRBD1. The trim removed 3 bases at V and 6 bases at J, leaving 5 bases unmatched. Germline V CDR1 and CDR2: KGHSY, FQNENV. The CDR3 is made up of 14 amino acids. CDR3 sequence: CASSQDRGESEAFF. The DNA of the CDR3 is TGTGCCAGCAGCCAGGACAGGGGAGAATCTGAAGCTTTCTTT.

In this sample, this clonotype turned up many times. The chain couples TRBV11-2 to TRBJ2-3; a possible D gene is TRBD2 (5 bases). Trimming pared 0 bases from V and 8 bases from J, leaving 6 bases between. The CDR3 totals 12 residues. From germline, CDR1 is SGHAT and CDR2 FQNNGV. In DNA form, the CDR3 reads TGTGCCAGCAGCTTAGAGGGGAGTACGCAGTATTTT. Encoded protein: CASSLEGSTQYF.

This clonotype was observed a few times. The CDR3 reads CASSEQGATNEQFF. CDR3 in DNA: TGTGCCAGCAGTGAACAGGGGGCGACCAATGAGCAGTTCTTC. The chain combines TRBV2 with TRBJ2-1; TRBD1 aligns across 8 bases. V lost 2 bases, J lost 6 bases, and 3 bases stayed unmatched. Looked up from germline, CDR1 is SNHLY and CDR2 is FYNNEI. This CDR3 is built from 14 residues. Using reference TRBV2 and TRBJ2-1 for the parts outside the CDR3, the full variable domain is EPEVTQTPSHQVTQMGQEVILRCVPISNHLYFYWYRQILGQKVEFLVSFYNNEISEKSEIFDDQFSVERPDGSNFTLKIRSTKLEDSAMYFCASSEQGATNEQFFGPGTRLTVL.

This clonotype turned up a few times. The CDR3 region is CASSLQGSQYEQYF. CDR3 nucleotides: TGTGCCAGCAGCTTACAGGGATCCCAGTACGAGCAGTACTTC. The J gene is TRBJ2-7, the V gene TRBV7-9, with a possible D match to TRBD1 (5 bases). This CDR3 contains 14 residues. The germline gives CDR1 SEHNR, CDR2 FQNEAQ (reference sequence). V was pared by 2 bases and J by 4 bases, with 12 bases between.

V and J are TRBV5-1 and TRBJ2-1; weak D call: TRBD1 (5 bases). CDR1 is SGHRS, CDR2 YFSETQ, per germline. Trimming shortened V by 0 bases and J by 2 bases, and 9 bases separated the two germline ends. The CDR3 has 15 residues. The DNA for the CDR3 is TGCGCCAGCAGCTTGGGGGCAGGGCCCTACAATGAGCAGTTCTTC. It encodes CASSLGAGPYNEQFF.